One T cell receptor (beta chain) is described in this entry. As yet, its antigen is unknown. This specimen belongs to a study of monozygotic twins with inflammatory bowel disease. cDNA was produced in eight separate reactions per sample. TCRdb re-called the 5' RACE reads and shows each CDR3 protein once, DNA omitted. In total, the table holds fewer than 400,000 distinct CDR3 sequences. This CDR3 has 12 amino acids. The germline V gene has CDR1 SEHNR and CDR2 FQNEAQ (reference sequence). Study-level findings and limits: Resolution of different T cell subtypes was not achieved. Especially with disease activity, IBD patients had fewer clonotypes in common with others than healthy twins did.

This TCR was sampled from a human donor with ulcerative colitis or Crohn's disease, or a healthy co-twin of an affected twin (not recorded which). Sequenced sample: blood. The chain is built from TRBV7-9 and TRBJ2-5; absent DNA, TCRdb's TRBD1 call cannot be checked. The CDR3 protein is CASSGGKETQYF.